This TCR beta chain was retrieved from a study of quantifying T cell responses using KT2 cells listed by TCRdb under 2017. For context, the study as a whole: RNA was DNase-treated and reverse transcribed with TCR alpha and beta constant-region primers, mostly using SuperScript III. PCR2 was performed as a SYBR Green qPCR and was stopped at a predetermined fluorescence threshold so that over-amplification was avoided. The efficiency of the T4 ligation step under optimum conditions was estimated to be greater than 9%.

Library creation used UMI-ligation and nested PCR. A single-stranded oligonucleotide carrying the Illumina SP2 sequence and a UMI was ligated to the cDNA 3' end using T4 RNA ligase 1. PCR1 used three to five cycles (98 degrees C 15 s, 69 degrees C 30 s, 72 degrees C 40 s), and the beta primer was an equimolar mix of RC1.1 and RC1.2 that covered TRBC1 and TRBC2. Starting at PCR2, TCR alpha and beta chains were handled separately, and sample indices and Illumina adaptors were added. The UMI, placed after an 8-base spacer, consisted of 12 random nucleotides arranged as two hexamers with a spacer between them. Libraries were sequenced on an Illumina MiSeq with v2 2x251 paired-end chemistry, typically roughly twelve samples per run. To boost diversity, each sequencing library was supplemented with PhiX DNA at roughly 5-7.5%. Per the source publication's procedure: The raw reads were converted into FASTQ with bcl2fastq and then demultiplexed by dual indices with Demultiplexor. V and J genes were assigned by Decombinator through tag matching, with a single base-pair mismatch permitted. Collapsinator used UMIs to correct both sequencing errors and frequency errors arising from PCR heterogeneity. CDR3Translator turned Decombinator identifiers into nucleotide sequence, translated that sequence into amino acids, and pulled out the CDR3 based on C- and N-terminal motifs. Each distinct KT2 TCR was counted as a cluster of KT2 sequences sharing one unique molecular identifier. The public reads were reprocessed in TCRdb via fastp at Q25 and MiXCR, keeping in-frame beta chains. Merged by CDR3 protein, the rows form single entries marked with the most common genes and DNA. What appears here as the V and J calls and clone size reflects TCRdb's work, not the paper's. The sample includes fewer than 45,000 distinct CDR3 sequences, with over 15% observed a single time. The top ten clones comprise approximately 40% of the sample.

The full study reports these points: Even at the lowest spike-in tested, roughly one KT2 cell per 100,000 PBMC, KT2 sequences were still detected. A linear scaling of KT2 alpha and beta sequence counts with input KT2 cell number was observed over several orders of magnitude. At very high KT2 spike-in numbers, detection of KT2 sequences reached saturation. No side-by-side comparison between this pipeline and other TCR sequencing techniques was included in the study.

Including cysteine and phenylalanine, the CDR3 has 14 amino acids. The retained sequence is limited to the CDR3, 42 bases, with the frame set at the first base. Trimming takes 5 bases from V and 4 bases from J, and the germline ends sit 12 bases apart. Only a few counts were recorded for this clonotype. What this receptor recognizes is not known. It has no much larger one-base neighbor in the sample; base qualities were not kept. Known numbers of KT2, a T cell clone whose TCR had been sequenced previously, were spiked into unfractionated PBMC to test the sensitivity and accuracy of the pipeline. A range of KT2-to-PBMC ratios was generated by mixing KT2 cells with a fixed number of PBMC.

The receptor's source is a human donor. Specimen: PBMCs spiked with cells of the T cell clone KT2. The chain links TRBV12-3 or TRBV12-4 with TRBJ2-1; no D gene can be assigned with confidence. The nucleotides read TGTGCCAGCAGTCCGAGGACGGATTACAATGAGCAGTTCTTC. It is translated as CASSPRTDYNEQFF.